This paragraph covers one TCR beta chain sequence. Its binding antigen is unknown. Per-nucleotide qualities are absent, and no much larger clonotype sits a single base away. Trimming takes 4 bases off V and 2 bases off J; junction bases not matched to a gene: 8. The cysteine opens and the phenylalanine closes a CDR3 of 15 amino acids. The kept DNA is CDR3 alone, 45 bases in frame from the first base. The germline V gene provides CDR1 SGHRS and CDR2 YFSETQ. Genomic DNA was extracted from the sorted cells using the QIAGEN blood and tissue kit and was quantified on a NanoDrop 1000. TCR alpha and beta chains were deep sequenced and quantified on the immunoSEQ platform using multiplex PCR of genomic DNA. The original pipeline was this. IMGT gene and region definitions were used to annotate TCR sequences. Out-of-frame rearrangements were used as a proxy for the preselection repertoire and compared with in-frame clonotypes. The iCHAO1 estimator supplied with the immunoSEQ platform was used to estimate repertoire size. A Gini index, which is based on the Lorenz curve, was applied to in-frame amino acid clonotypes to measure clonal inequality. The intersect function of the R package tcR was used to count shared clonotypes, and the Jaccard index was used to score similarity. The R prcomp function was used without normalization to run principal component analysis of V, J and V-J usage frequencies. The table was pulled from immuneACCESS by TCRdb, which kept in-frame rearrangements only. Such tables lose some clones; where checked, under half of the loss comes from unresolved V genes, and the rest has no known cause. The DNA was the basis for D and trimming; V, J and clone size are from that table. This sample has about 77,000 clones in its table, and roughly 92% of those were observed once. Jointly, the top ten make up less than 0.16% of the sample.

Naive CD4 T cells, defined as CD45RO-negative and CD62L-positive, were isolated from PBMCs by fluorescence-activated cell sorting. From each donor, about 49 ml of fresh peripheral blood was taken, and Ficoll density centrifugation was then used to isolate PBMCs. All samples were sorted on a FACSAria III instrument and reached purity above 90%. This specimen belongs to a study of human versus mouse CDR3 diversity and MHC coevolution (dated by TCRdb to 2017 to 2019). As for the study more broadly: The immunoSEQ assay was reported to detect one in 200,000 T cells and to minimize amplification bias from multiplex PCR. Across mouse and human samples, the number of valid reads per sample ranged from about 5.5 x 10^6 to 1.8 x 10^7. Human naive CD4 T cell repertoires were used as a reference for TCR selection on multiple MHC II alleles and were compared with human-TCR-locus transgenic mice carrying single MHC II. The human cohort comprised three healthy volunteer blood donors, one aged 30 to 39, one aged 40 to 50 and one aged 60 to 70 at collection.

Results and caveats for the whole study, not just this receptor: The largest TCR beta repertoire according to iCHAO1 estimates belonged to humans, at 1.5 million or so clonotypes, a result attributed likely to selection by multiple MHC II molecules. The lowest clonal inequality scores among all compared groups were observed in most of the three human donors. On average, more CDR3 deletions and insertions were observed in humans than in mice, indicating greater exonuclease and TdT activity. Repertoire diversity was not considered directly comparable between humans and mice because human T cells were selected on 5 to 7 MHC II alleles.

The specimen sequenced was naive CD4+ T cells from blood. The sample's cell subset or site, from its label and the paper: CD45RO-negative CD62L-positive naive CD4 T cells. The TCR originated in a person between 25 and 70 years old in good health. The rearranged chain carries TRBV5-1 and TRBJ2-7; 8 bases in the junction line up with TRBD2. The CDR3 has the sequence CASSPARGGAYEQYF. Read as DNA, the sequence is TGCGCCAGCAGCCCCGCCCGGGGGGGAGCCTACGAGCAGTACTTC.